The 13 T cell receptor beta chains below come from one sample, sequenced in a study of blood T cell dynamics during melanoma immunotherapy. Documented time point: week 3, after first cycle of checkpoint inhibitor. Measured with immunoSEQ multiplex PCR; TCRdb has only the in-frame clones, and not every one. The data contain 11,000 or so clones, almost 85% of them singletons. Specimen: blood, collected from a patient treated with checkpoint blockade. The receptor source for this set is a human donor with melanoma.

This chain connects TRBV5-1 to TRBJ2-7; 13 bases match TRBD2. Germline CDR1 is SGHRS and CDR2 is YFSETQ. CDR3 length: 16 residues. The J segment lost 5 bases and the V segment lost 5 bases, leaving 10 bases of the junction unmatched. The CDR3 DNA follows: TGCGCCAGCAGAACCGGGACTAGCGGGGAATGGGACGAGCAGTACTTC. It encodes CASRTGTSGEWDEQYF.

This clone was counted a single time. This chain joins TRBV7-2 and TRBJ2-1, with 9 bases that match TRBD1. The CDR3 has 14 residues. Germline V CDR1 and CDR2: SGHTA, FQGNSA. With V trimmed by 6 bases and J by 9 bases, 9 bases remained unmatched. The chain's CDR3 is CASRLTTGGFEQFF. The DNA of the CDR3 is TGTGCCAGCAGACTTACTACAGGGGGCTTTGAGCAGTTCTTC. The complete variable domain, with remaining parts taken from reference TRBV7-2 and TRBJ2-1, reads GAGVSQSPSNKVTEKGKDVELRCDPISGHTALYWYRQSLGQGLEFLIYFQGNSAPDKSGLPSDRFSAERTGGSVSTLTIQRTQQEDSAVYLCASRLTTGGFEQFFGPGTRLTVL.

This chain joins TRBV4-3 and TRBJ1-1; D is perhaps TRBD1 (5 bases). CDR3 size: 16 residues. Germline assignment: CDR1 LGHNA and CDR2 YSLEER. V lost 1 base and J lost 0, with 12 bases in between. CDR3 nucleotides: TGCGCCAGCAGCCAAGGGAGACGAGGGGTGAACACTGAAGCTTTCTTT. Translation: CASSQGRRGVNTEAFF.

The J gene is TRBJ1-5, the V gene TRBV7-2, with D possibly matching TRBD1 (5 bases). V lost 1 base and J 6 bases, leaving 13 bases between the germline ends. The CDR3 spans 15 residues. Germline loops: CDR1 SGHTA, CDR2 FQGNSA. The CDR3 DNA reads as TGTGCCAGCAGCTTAGTGGGGGAGTGGACTCAGCCCCAGCATTTT. This sequence encodes CASSLVGEWTQPQHF. Variable domain in full (rest from reference TRBV7-2 and TRBJ1-5): GAGVSQSPSNKVTEKGKDVELRCDPISGHTALYWYRQSLGQGLEFLIYFQGNSAPDKSGLPSDRFSAERTGGSVSTLTIQRTQQEDSAVYLCASSLVGEWTQPQHFGDGTRLSIL.

The chain is built from TRBV5-1 and TRBJ2-3, with 12 positions matching TRBD2. Germline CDR1 is SGHRS and CDR2 is YFSETQ. The junction had 11 bases not matched to a gene; V was cut back by 1 base and J by 2 bases. This CDR3 contains 19 residues. The CDR3 region is CASSLKLAGGIRPTDTQYF. Here the CDR3 DNA reads TGCGCCAGCAGCTTGAAACTAGCGGGGGGTATCCGCCCCACAGATACGCAGTATTTT.

This chain links TRBV6-5 with TRBJ1-3; D is unresolved. From germline, CDR1 is MNHEY and CDR2 SVGAGI. The CDR3 is 11 amino acids. Deletions cut 8 bases from V and 4 bases from J, with 6 bases between. The DNA of the CDR3 is TGTGCCAGCGAAAAGGGAAACACCATATATTTT. Translation gives CASEKGNTIYF.

This clone turned up a few times. V is TRBV11-2 and J is TRBJ2-3; 10 bases are shared with TRBD2. The CDR3 totals 16 residues. With 1 base clipped from V and 6 bases from J, the junction kept 7 bases outside the gene matches. Per the germline V gene, CDR1 is SGHAT and CDR2 is FQNNGV. In DNA, the CDR3 is TGTGCCAGCAGCTTAGGCCTTCAGCGGGGGGGGGATACGCAGTATTTT. Translated, it gives CASSLGLQRGGDTQYF.

The chain uses TRBV14 and TRBJ1-2; D is perhaps TRBD1 (5 bases). CDR3 length: 13 residues. The V gene lost 0 bases and the J gene lost 5 bases, with 7 bases spanning the gap. Germline assignment: CDR1 SGHDN and CDR2 FVKESK. The CDR3 region has the DNA TGTGCCAGCAGCCAAGAAGGGGTTTATGGCTACACCTTC. It specifies CASSQEGVYGYTF.

The chain recombines TRBV7-2 with TRBJ1-5, with a weak D call TRBD1 (5 bases). Germline V CDR1 and CDR2: SGHTA, FQGNSA. Trimming took 3 bases from V and 1 from J, leaving 10 bases between them. The length of the CDR3 is 15 residues. CDR3 amino acids: CASSLGRYSNQPQHF. In DNA form, the CDR3 reads TGTGCCAGCAGCTTGGGGCGCTACAGCAATCAGCCCCAGCATTTT.

V is TRBV13 and J is TRBJ1-2; TRBD1 matches at 7 bases. The CDR3 sequence is 15 residues long. The V gene's germline CDR1 is PRHDT and CDR2 FYEKMQ (reference sequence). The V segment lost 4 bases and the J segment 6 bases; nucleotides outside the gene matches: 11. CDR3 sequence: CASSSRPGQRHGYTF. Written as DNA, the CDR3 is TGTGCCAGCAGCTCTCGCCCGGGACAGAGGCATGGCTACACCTTC.

The chain joins TRBV19 to TRBJ1-5; no reliable D call. V shed 7 bases and J shed 4 bases, with 8 bases lying between them. Germline lookup yields CDR1 LNHDA and CDR2 SQIVND (reference sequence). This CDR3 spans 12 amino acids. CDR3 loop: CASTPGNQPQHF. CDR3 in DNA: TGTGCCAGTACCCCTGGGAATCAGCCCCAGCATTTT.

The V gene is TRBV9, the J gene TRBJ1-4; D uncertain. Germline-derived CDR1 and CDR2 are SGDLS and YYNGEE. The length of the CDR3 is 15 residues. The V and J ends lost 0 bases and 0 bases respectively, with 6 bases between them. The CDR3 sequence is CASSVGRATNEKLFF. The CDR3, as DNA: TGTGCCAGCAGCGTAGGGCGGGCAACTAATGAAAAACTGTTTTTT.

V usage is TRBV6-5 and J usage is TRBJ2-7; 10 bases are shared with TRBD1. V was pared by 0 bases and J by 5 bases, with 1 base of the junction left unmatched. Germline CDR1 is MNHEY and CDR2 is SVGAGI. The CDR3 sequence is 14 residues long. The CDR3 reads CASSYSGTGDEQYF. In DNA form, the CDR3 reads TGTGCCAGCAGTTACTCCGGGACAGGGGACGAGCAGTACTTC.